Listed below are T cell receptor beta chains from one sample, sequenced in a study of identifying expanded T cells in peripheral blood. Produced via immunoSEQ multiplex PCR; TCRdb's table is partial and in-frame only. The sample carries approximately 94,000 clones, approximately 89% recorded once. Material for sequencing was blood. The receptors originated from a person aged 18 to 69 in good health. The CDR3 runs from the conserved cysteine through the conserved F or W. Fields, in order: clone size, J gene, V gene, D gene, CDR3 protein, CDR3 DNA. A D gene is named only where the DNA matches it firmly. The listing skips clone size in some rows; elsewhere it reads once, few, many or a size class.

>-|TRBJ1-2|TRBV6-6|-
CASSAGHRASNYGYTF
TGTGCCAGCAGTGCGGGACACCGAGCCTCTAACTATGGCTACACCTTC
>once|TRBJ1-3|TRBV7-9|TRBD1
CASSLGTGKRNTIYF
TGTGCCAGCAGCTTAGGGACAGGGAAAAGAAACACCATATATTTT
>-|TRBJ2-2|TRBV30|-
CAWSLTTGELFF
TGTGCCTGGAGCTTAACCACCGGGGAGCTGTTTTTT
>-|TRBJ2-3|TRBV27|TRBD2
CASSRASGRAGADTQYF
TGTGCCAGCAGTAGGGCTAGCGGGAGGGCTGGAGCAGATACGCAGTATTTT
>-|TRBJ1-4|TRBV15|TRBD1
CATSREAVGRTGIGKLFF
TGTGCCACCAGCAGAGAGGCAGTGGGTAGGACAGGGATCGGAAAACTGTTTTTT
>few|TRBJ1-2|TRBV19|-
CASSTGQPDNYGYTF
TGTGCCAGTAGTACAGGGCAGCCAGACAACTATGGCTACACCTTC
>-|TRBJ1-4|TRBV11-2|-
CASSDFGFGEKLFF
TGTGCCAGCAGTGACTTCGGGTTTGGAGAAAAACTGTTTTTT
>once|TRBJ1-1|TRBV13|TRBD1
CASSPAPGGTEAFF
TGTGCCAGCAGCCCGGCACCAGGGGGAACTGAAGCTTTCTTT
>-|TRBJ2-1|TRBV15|TRBD2
CATSRGRTSGGYNEQFF
TGTGCCACCAGCAGAGGCCGGACTAGCGGGGGCTACAATGAGCAGTTCTTC
>once|TRBJ1-5|TRBV27|-
CASSPEGRTQPQHF
TGTGCCAGCAGTCCCGAGGGTCGGACGCAGCCCCAGCATTTT
>-|TRBJ1-1|TRBV10-3|-
CAISEWGQSEAFF
TGTGCCATCAGTGAGTGGGGGCAGTCTGAAGCTTTCTTT
>-|TRBJ2-7|TRBV5-1|-
CASSLAWTVSYEQYF
TGCGCCAGCAGCTTGGCCTGGACGGTATCCTACGAGCAGTACTTC
>-|TRBJ2-1|TRBV25-1|-
CASSGTVYNEQFF
TGTGCCAGCAGTGGAACAGTTTACAATGAGCAGTTCTTC
>once|TRBJ2-3|TRBV19|TRBD1
CASSITGTGVDTQYF
TGTGCCAGTAGTATCACCGGGACAGGGGTGGATACGCAGTATTTT
>-|TRBJ1-3|TRBV5-1|TRBD1
CASSGGTGNSGNTIYF
TGCGCCAGCAGCGGAGGGACAGGGAACTCTGGAAACACCATATATTTT
>-|TRBJ2-1|TRBV6-5|-
CASSYSPRANEQFF
TGTGCCAGCAGTTACTCGCCCCGGGCCAATGAGCAGTTCTTC
>few|TRBJ2-5|TRBV6-5|-
CASSYVRRGLRGTQYF
TGTGCCAGCAGTTACGTGCGGCGGGGTCTACGGGGGACCCAGTACTTC
>-|TRBJ1-1|TRBV6-5|-
CASTRGNTEAFF
TGTGCCAGCACCAGAGGCAACACTGAAGCTTTCTTT
>-|TRBJ2-1|TRBV5-1|-
CASTQSDHYNEQFF
TGCGCCAGCACCCAGTCCGACCACTACAATGAGCAGTTCTTC
>-|TRBJ1-2|TRBV5-5|TRBD1
CASSRVQGNYGYTF
TGTGCCAGCAGCCGCGTACAGGGGAACTATGGCTACACCTTC
>-|TRBJ2-2|TRBV30|TRBD1
CAGQVQGVSSGELFF
TGTGCAGGCCAAGTACAGGGGGTATCATCCGGGGAGCTGTTTTTT
>-|TRBJ2-5|TRBV7-8|-
CASHTQGTQYF
TGTGCCAGCCACACCCAAGGGACCCAGTACTTC
>-|TRBJ2-6|TRBV9|-
CASKGRSGANVLTF
TGTGCCAGCAAGGGGCGCAGTGGGGCCAACGTCCTGACTTTC
>-|TRBJ2-6|TRBV9|-
CASSAREPGQGWAGANVLTF
TGTGCCAGCAGCGCACGAGAGCCGGGACAAGGGTGGGCTGGGGCCAACGTCCTGACTTTC
>few|TRBJ1-1|TRBV30|TRBD1
CAWRLGQVNTEAFF
TGTGCCTGGAGGCTAGGACAGGTGAACACTGAAGCTTTCTTT
>-|TRBJ2-7|TRBV9|-
CASSVERSGIGQYF
TGTGCCAGCAGCGTAGAAAGGAGTGGCATCGGGCAGTACTTC
>-|TRBJ2-3|TRBV6-4|-
CASSESGSTDTQYF
TGTGCCAGCAGTGAGAGCGGGAGCACAGATACGCAGTATTTT
>-|TRBJ1-1|TRBV13|-
CASSLVGGNTEAFF
TGTGCCAGCAGCTTAGTTGGGGGAAACACTGAAGCTTTCTTT
>-|TRBJ1-2|TRBV5-1|-
CASSPGETLGYGYTF
TGCGCCAGCAGCCCCGGGGAGACTTTGGGGTATGGCTACACCTTC
>-|TRBJ1-4|TRBV7-2|-
CASSLVGGTNEKLFF
TGTGCCAGCAGCTTAGTGGGCGGAACTAATGAAAAACTGTTTTTT
>-|TRBJ2-3|TRBV11-2|-
CASSLAADTQYF
TGTGCCAGCAGCTTGGCAGCAGATACGCAGTATTTT
>-|TRBJ2-5|TRBV27|-
CASSLTILETQYF
TGTGCCAGCAGTTTAACTATTTTGGAGACCCAGTACTTC
>-|TRBJ2-2|TRBV15|TRBD2
CATSRSLAGLAAGELFF
TGTGCCACCAGCAGGTCTCTAGCGGGGCTGGCGGCCGGGGAGCTGTTTTTT
>-|TRBJ1-1|TRBV4-1|-
CASSRDILNTEAFF
TGCGCCAGCAGCCGGGACATTCTGAACACTGAAGCTTTCTTT
>-|TRBJ1-1|TRBV6-5|-
CASTRGGEVAEAFF
TGTGCCAGCACCCGCGGAGGGGAGGTCGCTGAAGCTTTCTTT
>-|TRBJ2-3|TRBV7-3|-
CASSPTSSTDTQYF
TGTGCCAGCAGCCCGACATCTAGCACAGATACGCAGTATTTT
>-|TRBJ2-5|TRBV29-1|-
CSVERDSKSRAQYF
TGCAGCGTTGAGCGGGACTCAAAAAGCAGGGCCCAGTACTTC
>-|TRBJ2-2|TRBV2|TRBD1
CASGTGGHTGELFF
TGTGCCAGCGGAACAGGGGGCCACACCGGGGAGCTGTTTTTT
>-|TRBJ2-7|TRBV9|-
CASSPYRRDGYEQYF
TGTGCCAGCAGCCCCTACCGGAGGGACGGCTACGAGCAGTACTTC
>few|TRBJ1-5|TRBV4-2|-
CASSQEGTRQQPQHF
TGTGCCAGCAGCCAAGAGGGAACAAGGCAGCAGCCCCAGCATTTT
>-|TRBJ2-2|TRBV2|-
CASRWTANTGELFF
TGTGCCAGCAGATGGACAGCGAACACCGGGGAGCTGTTTTTT
>-|TRBJ1-2|TRBV9|-
CASSPHRTGGYTF
TGTGCCAGCAGCCCACATCGTACCGGGGGCTACACCTTC
>-|TRBJ2-3|TRBV6-1|-
CASSVGGPTDTQYF
TGTGCCAGCAGTGTAGGCGGACCCACAGATACGCAGTATTTT
>-|TRBJ2-6|TRBV4-3|-
CASSQGTGSGANVLTF
TGCGCCAGCAGCCAAGGTACAGGGTCTGGGGCCAACGTCCTGACTTTC